The TCR beta chain described here comes from a study of T cell changes during pregnancy in multiple sclerosis. Assay: immunoSEQ multiplex PCR; the TCRdb copy retains only in-frame clones and omits some. The sample lists tens of thousands of clones, roughly nine tenths occurring once. The V segment lost 8 bases and the J segment 6 bases; nucleotides outside the gene matches: 9. The CDR3 is 15 residues long. From germline, CDR1 is SNHLY and CDR2 FYNNEI. The sequenced sample was peripheral blood, obtained before pregnancy. The chain employs TRBV2 and TRBJ1-5; TRBD1 aligns across 11 bases. This sequence originates from a female donor with multiple sclerosis, enrolled in a pregnancy study. CDR3 DNA: TGTGCCAGCCTTCCGGGACAGGGGGTTACTCAGCCCCAGCATTTT. This gives the protein CASLPGQGVTQPQHF.